The present T cell receptor (beta chain) was sequenced within a study of control samples from healthy donors and cancer patients. The CDR3 spans 14 residues. CDR1 is SGHRS and CDR2 is YFSETQ in the germline V gene. V lost 0 bases to trimming and J lost 2 bases, with 7 bases between them. Sequenced by immunoSEQ multiplex PCR; TCRdb stores in-frame clones only, minus some. The data show about 18,000 clones, 80% to 85% seen once. This chain joins TRBV5-1 and TRBJ2-3; D unresolved. The source of this sequence is a woman aged 70-85 years with lung cancer. Sequenced: PBMCs. For the CDR3, the DNA is TGCGCCAGCAGCTTGGGTCTCCCCACAGATACGCAGTATTTT. As protein: CASSLGLPTDTQYF.